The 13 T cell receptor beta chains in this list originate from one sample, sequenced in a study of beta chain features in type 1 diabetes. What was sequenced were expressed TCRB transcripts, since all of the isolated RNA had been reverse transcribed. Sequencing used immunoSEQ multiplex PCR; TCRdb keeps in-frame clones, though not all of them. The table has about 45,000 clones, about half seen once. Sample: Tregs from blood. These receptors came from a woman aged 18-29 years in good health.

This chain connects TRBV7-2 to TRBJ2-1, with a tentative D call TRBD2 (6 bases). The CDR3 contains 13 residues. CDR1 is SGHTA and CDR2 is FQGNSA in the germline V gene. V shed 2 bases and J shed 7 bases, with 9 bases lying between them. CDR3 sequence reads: CASSLSLANEQFF. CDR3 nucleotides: TGTGCCAGCAGCTTAAGTCTAGCGAATGAGCAGTTCTTC.

The CDR3 DNA reads TGTGCCAGCAGCCTAACCCCCGGGACTAGCGGGAGTGTATCCTACGAGCAGTACTTC. This encodes CASSLTPGTSGSVSYEQYF. The gene calls are TRBV27 and TRBJ2-7, with 14 bases that match TRBD2. The CDR3 extends over 19 amino acids. Looked up from germline, CDR1 is MNHEY and CDR2 is SMNVEV (reference sequence). After removal of 6 bases from V and 1 base from J, the junction contained 14 bases not matched to a gene.

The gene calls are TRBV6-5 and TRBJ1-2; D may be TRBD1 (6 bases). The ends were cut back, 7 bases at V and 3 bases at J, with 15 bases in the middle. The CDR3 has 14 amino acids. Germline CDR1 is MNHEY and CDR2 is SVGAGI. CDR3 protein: CASTAGQRYYGYTF. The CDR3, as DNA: TGTGCCAGCACAGCCGGACAGAGATACTATGGCTACACCTTC.

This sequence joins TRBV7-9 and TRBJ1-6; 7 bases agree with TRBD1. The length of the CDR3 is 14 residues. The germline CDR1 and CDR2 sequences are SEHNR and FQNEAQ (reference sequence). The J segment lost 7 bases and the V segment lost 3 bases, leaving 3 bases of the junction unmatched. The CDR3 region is CASSFGTVNSPLHF. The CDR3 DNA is TGTGCCAGCAGCTTCGGGACAGTAAATTCACCCCTCCACTTT. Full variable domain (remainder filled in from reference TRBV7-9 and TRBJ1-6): DTGVSQNPRHKITKRGQNVTFRCDPISEHNRLYWYRQTLGQGPEFLTYFQNEAQLEKSRLLSDRFSAERPKGSFSTLEIQRTEQGDSAMYLCASSFGTVNSPLHFGNGTRLTVT.

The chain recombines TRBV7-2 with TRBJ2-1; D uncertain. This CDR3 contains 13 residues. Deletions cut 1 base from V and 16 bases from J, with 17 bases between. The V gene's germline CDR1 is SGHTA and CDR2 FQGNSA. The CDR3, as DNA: TGTGCCAGCAGCTTAGGGTTGGATCGAGGAGCATTCTTC. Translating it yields CASSLGLDRGAFF.

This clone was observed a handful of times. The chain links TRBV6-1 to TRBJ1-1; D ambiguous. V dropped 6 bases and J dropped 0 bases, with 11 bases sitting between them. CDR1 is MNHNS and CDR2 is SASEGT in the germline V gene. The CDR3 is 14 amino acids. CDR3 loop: CASRRGAMNTEAFF. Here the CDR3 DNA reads TGTGCCAGCAGACGGGGAGCAATGAACACTGAAGCTTTCTTT.

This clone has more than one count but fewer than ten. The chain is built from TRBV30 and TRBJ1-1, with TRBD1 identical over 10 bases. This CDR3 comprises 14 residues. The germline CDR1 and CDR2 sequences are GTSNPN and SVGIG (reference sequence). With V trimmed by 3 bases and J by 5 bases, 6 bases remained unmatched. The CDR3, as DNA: TGTGCCTGGAGAACGGGACAGGGGTGGACTGAAGCTTTCTTT. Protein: CAWRTGQGWTEAFF.

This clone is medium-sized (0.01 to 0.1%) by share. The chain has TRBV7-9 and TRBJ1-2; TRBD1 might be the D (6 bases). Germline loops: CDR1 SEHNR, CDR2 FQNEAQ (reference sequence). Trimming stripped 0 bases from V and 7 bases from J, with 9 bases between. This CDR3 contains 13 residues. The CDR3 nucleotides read TGTGCCAGCAGCTTAGCGGGGGCAAGTGGCTACACCTTC. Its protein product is CASSLAGASGYTF.

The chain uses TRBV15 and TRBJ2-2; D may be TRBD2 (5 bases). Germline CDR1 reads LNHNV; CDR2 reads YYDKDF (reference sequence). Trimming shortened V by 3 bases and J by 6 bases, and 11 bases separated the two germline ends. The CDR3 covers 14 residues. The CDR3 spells CATSSDGRAGELFF. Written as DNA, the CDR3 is TGTGCCACCAGCAGTGACGGGCGGGCCGGGGAGCTGTTTTTT.

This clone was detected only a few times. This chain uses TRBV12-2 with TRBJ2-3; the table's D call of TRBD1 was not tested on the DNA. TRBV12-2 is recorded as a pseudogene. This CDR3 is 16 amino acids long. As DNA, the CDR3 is TGTGCAAGTCGCGCCCGGGACAGTTTTAGCACAGATACGCAGTATTTT. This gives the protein CASRARDSFSTDTQYF.

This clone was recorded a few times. CDR3 nucleotide sequence: TGTGCCAGCACGCCCGGCTCCTACAATGAGCAGTTCTTC. It is translated as CASTPGSYNEQFF. The chain has TRBV7-9 and TRBJ2-1, with D uncertain. Between the trimmed V and J ends, which lost 7 bases and 0 bases, there was a span of 7 bases. The CDR3 is 13 residues long. Germline CDR1 and CDR2: SEHNR and FQNEAQ (reference sequence).

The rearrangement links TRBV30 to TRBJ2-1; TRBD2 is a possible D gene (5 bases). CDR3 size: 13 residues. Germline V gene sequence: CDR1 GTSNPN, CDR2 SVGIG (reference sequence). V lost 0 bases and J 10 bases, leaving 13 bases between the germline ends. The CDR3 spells CAWSVQLSGEQFF. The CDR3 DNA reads TGTGCCTGGAGTGTACAGCTATCGGGGGAGCAGTTCTTC.

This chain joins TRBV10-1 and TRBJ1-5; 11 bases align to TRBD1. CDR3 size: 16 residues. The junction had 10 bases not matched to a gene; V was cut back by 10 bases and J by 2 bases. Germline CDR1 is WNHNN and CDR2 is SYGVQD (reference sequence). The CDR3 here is CATRGQGATGNQPQHF. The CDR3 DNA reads TGCGCCACCAGAGGACAGGGGGCGACGGGCAATCAGCCCCAGCATTTT.